This T cell receptor (beta chain) was identified during a study of T-cell reconstitution after alpha-beta-depleted transplantation in children. The ends were cut back, 3 bases at V and 7 bases at J, with 16 bases in the middle. The CDR3 sequence is 15 residues long. There are many counts of this clonotype. Unique molecular identifiers were used to barcode this TCRbeta library. TCRdb re-analysed the PCR reads in MiXCR, keeping a single row per CDR3 protein. Of some 590,000 distinct CDR3 sequences in the sample, 10% to 13% were seen once. This specimen consisted of PBMCs from the stem cell graft donor, obtained from the stem cell graft. The sequence derives from a human donor who donated a stem cell graft to a child with acute myeloid leukemia. The rearrangement joins TRBV12-3 or TRBV12-4 to TRBJ1-5; TRBD1 might be the D (6 bases). The CDR3 region is CASSFRWGAEQPQHF. CDR3 nucleotides: TGTGCCAGCAGTTTCAGGTGGGGGGCAGAGCAGCCCCAGCATTTT.